This T cell receptor beta chain was documented in a study of T cells expressing NK-cell markers. Study outcomes and limitations: Unclear, still, was the HCMV specificity of the expanded NKG2C+ T cell clones.

About this clonotype itself: The antigen remains unidentified.

Germline CDR1 ENHRY, CDR2 SYGVKD. The CDR3 loop spans 14 amino acids. 5'RACE template switching built TCR beta cDNA with unique molecular identifiers. TCRdb reprocessed the 5' RACE reads and reports one entry per CDR3 protein, with no DNA. With about 410,000 distinct CDR3 sequences in the sample, the ten largest clones hold roughly 10%. This clonotype was sampled from a woman between 50 and 59 years old in good health. The rearrangement joins TRBV10-3 to TRBJ2-6. The sequenced material came from blood T cells: a sorted CD56 or NKG2C T cell subset, CD4+ or CD8+ T cells, or bulk PBMC T cells (not recorded which). The CDR3 loop is CAISESIGANVLTF.